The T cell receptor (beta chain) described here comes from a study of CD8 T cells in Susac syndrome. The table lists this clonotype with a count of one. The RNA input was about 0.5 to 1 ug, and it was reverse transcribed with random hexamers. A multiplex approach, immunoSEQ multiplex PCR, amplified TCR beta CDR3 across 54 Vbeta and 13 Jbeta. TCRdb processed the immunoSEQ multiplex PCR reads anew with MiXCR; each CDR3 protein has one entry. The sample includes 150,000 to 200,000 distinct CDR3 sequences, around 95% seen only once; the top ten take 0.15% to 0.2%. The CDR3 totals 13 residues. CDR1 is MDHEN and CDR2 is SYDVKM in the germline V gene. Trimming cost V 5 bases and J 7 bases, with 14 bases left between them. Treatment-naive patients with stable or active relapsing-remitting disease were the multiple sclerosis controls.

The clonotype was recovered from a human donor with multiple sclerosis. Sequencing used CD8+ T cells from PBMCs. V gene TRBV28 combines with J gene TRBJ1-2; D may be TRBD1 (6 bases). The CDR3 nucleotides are TGTGCCAGCAGTCCTGGGGGCTTGAGTGGCTACACCTTC. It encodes CASSPGGLSGYTF.